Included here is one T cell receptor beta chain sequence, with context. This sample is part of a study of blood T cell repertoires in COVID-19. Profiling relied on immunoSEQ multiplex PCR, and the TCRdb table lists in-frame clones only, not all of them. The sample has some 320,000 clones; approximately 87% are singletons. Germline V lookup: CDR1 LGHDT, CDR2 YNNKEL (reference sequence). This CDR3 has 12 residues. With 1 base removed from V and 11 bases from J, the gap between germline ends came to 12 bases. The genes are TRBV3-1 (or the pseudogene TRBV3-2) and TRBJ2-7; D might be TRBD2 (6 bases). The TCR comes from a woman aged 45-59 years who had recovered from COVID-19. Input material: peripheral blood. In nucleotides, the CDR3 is TGTGCCAGCAGCCAAGGTCCGGAGGGCGAGTACTTC. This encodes CASSQGPEGEYF.